The following is a T cell receptor (beta chain) sequence with its context. These data come from a study of CD8 T cells in Susac syndrome. V was clipped by 6 bases and J by 6 bases; unmatched bases: 5. Per germline, CDR1 MGHDK and CDR2 SYGVNS. The length of the CDR3 is 12 residues. Roughly 0.45 to 1 ug RNA was reverse transcribed with random hexamers. In TCRdb, the immunoSEQ multiplex PCR reads were re-called with MiXCR into one record per CDR3 protein. In the table there are about 210,000 distinct CDR3 sequences, roughly 94% of which are singletons. TEMRA cells were enriched by FACS, while CD8+ and CD4+ T cells were obtained through a negative isolation that was performed magnetically.

This TCR came from a human donor with multiple sclerosis. What was sequenced was CD4+ T cells from PBMCs. V is TRBV25-1 and J is TRBJ2-7; 7 nucleotides match TRBD1. CDR3 in amino acids: CASSDRVAEQYF. CDR3 DNA sequence: TGTGCCAGCAGCGACAGGGTAGCCGAGCAGTACTTC.